Presented here are 23 T cell receptor beta chains from one specimen sequenced in a study of technical replicates of blood from a few donors. TCRdb keeps only in-frame clones here, not all; method: immunoSEQ multiplex PCR. This sample has roughly 87,000 clones, with about 91% found just once. The sample was T cells isolated from PBMCs. The receptor source for this set is a human donor in good health.

The chain has TRBV2 and TRBJ2-7; D may be TRBD2 (6 bases). Per the germline V gene, CDR1 is SNHLY and CDR2 is FYNNEI. The CDR3 contains 15 residues. With 3 bases removed from V and 7 bases from J, the gap between germline ends came to 19 bases. CDR3 sequence reads: CASSDGGWLAGEQYF. CDR3 bases: TGTGCCAGCAGTGACGGGGGTTGGCTAGCAGGGGAGCAGTACTTC.

The V gene is TRBV6-4, the J gene TRBJ2-1; no clear D. CDR3 length: 15 amino acids. CDR1 is MRHNA, CDR2 SNTAGT, per germline. Trimming pared 6 bases from V and 6 bases from J, leaving 18 bases between. This chain's CDR3 is CASSVSPIGANEQFF. The CDR3 DNA reads as TGTGCCAGCAGCGTAAGCCCGATCGGAGCCAATGAGCAGTTCTTC.

The chain has TRBV14 and TRBJ2-1, with 9 bases aligning to TRBD1. The CDR3 totals 15 residues. V trimming: 4 bases; J trimming: 13 bases; junction bases outside the gene matches: 14. In germline, CDR1 is SGHDN, CDR2 FVKESK. The CDR3 is CASSPGQGVLVRQFF. The CDR3 nucleotides are TGTGCCAGCAGCCCGGGACAGGGTGTATTAGTGCGACAGTTCTTC.

The CDR3 DNA reads TGTGCCAGCAGCACCGACAGTAATCAGCCCCAGCATTTT. Protein: CASSTDSNQPQHF. The chain recombines TRBV7-2 with TRBJ1-5, with D perhaps TRBD1 (5 bases). CDR3 length: 13 residues. Germline V gene data show CDR1 as SGHTA and CDR2 as FQGNSA. V was shortened by 5 bases and J by 4 bases, with 9 bases between the two germline ends.

This clone was seen a single time. CDR3 DNA sequence: TGTGCCAGCAGCCCAACCCTAGCGGGAGTACGGGATACGCAGTATTTT. Translation: CASSPTLAGVRDTQYF. This sequence joins TRBV7-9 and TRBJ2-3; 10 bases are a match to TRBD2. The CDR3 runs to 16 residues. Germline assignment: CDR1 SEHNR and CDR2 FQNEAQ (reference sequence). Trimming removed 5 bases from V and 6 bases from J; junction bases left unmatched: 11.

This clone was detected once. V and J are TRBV7-2 and TRBJ2-6; D ambiguous. CDR3 length: 18 residues. Germline lookup yields CDR1 SGHTA and CDR2 FQGNSA. Trimming left V 1 base short and J 1 base short, with 14 bases between. The CDR3 DNA reads TGTGCCAGCAGCTTAGTGGGTTACGGAGTTTCTGGGGCCAACGTCCTGACTTTC. Translating gives CASSLVGYGVSGANVLTF.

The table lists this clone with a count of one. The gene calls are TRBV2 and TRBJ1-5; 7 positions agree with TRBD1. Germline V lookup: CDR1 SNHLY, CDR2 FYNNEI. Trimming removed 8 bases from V and 3 bases from J; junction bases left unmatched: 7. The CDR3 loop spans 14 amino acids. CDR3 nucleotide sequence: TGTGCCAGCGTGTTGGACAGGCACAATCAGCCCCAGCATTTT. Protein: CASVLDRHNQPQHF. The whole variable domain, filled in from reference TRBV2 and TRBJ1-5, reads EPEVTQTPSHQVTQMGQEVILRCVPISNHLYFYWYRQILGQKVEFLVSFYNNEISEKSEIFDDQFSVERPDGSNFTLKIRSTKLEDSAMYFCASVLDRHNQPQHFGDGTRLSIL.

This sequence joins TRBV27 and TRBJ1-1; 7 bases are shared with TRBD1. V shed 5 bases, J shed 1 base, and the junction held 4 bases outside the gene matches. The length of the CDR3 is 14 residues. Germline lookup yields CDR1 MNHEY and CDR2 SMNVEV (reference sequence). The CDR3 sequence is CASSIRTGNTEAFF. The CDR3 nucleotides read TGTGCCAGCAGTATCCGGACAGGGAACACTGAAGCTTTCTTT.

The chain employs TRBV19 and TRBJ2-3; D remains unclear. This CDR3 spans 12 amino acids. Germline-derived CDR1 and CDR2 are LNHDA and SQIVND (reference sequence). V lost 6 bases, J lost 6 bases, and 10 bases lay in between. This CDR3 reads CASSPLQDTQYF. In nucleotides, the CDR3 is TGTGCCAGTAGCCCCCTTCAGGATACGCAGTATTTT. Variable domain in full (rest from reference TRBV19 and TRBJ2-3): DGGITQSPKYLFRKEGQNVTLSCEQNLNHDAMYWYRQDPGQGLRLIYYSQIVNDFQKGDIAEGYSVSREKKESFPLTVTSAQKNPTAFYLCASSPLQDTQYFGPGTRLTVL.

The gene calls are TRBV6-6 and TRBJ2-7, with TRBD1 as a possible D gene (5 bases). The CDR3 runs 15 residues. Germline lookup yields CDR1 MNHNY and CDR2 SVGAGI (reference sequence). V was clipped by 0 bases and J by 3 bases, with 12 bases between them. For the CDR3, the DNA is TGTGCCAGCAGTTACTCAGCACCGCAGGGCTACGAGCAGTACTTC. Its translation: CASSYSAPQGYEQYF.

Only one count was recorded for this clone. The CDR3 DNA reads TGTGCCAGCAGGTTACAGGGGGCCGATGGCTACACCTTC. This codes for CASRLQGADGYTF. The chain links TRBV2 to TRBJ1-2, with 9 positions matching TRBD1. The J segment lost 6 bases and the V segment lost 6 bases, leaving 5 bases of the junction unmatched. From germline, CDR1 is SNHLY and CDR2 FYNNEI. CDR3 size: 13 residues.

In DNA form, the CDR3 reads TGTGCCAGCAGCCAAGAACGCGGGAGGGGGACAGATACGCAGTATTTT. It yields the protein CASSQERGRGTDTQYF. The V call is TRBV4-2, the J call TRBJ2-3; TRBD2 agrees at 9 bases. With 0 bases clipped from V and 3 bases from J, the junction kept 4 bases outside the gene matches. The CDR3 consists of 16 residues. Germline V gene data show CDR1 as LGHNA and CDR2 as YNFKEQ.

V and J are TRBV10-3 and TRBJ2-2; 8 bases align to TRBD2. Germline CDR1 is ENHRY and CDR2 is SYGVKD. The junction had 3 bases not matched to a gene; V was cut back by 4 bases and J by 5 bases. This CDR3 is built from 14 residues. The CDR3 loop reads CAISAGGQTGELFF. DNA of the CDR3: TGTGCCATCAGTGCGGGGGGGCAAACCGGGGAGCTGTTTTTT.

The gene calls are TRBV29-1 and TRBJ2-1, with TRBD1 identical over 7 bases. The V segment lost 3 bases and the J segment 3 bases; nucleotides outside the gene matches: 11. The CDR3 runs to 16 residues. Germline values: CDR1 SQVTM, CDR2 ANQGSEA. The CDR3 DNA follows: TGCAGCGTTGAGAGGGGGCACTCCCTTTACTACAATGAGCAGTTCTTC. Its protein product is CSVERGHSLYYNEQFF.

V gene TRBV6-5 combines with J gene TRBJ2-5; tentatively, D is TRBD2 (5 bases). Trimming cost V 0 bases and J 2 bases, with 7 bases left between them. CDR1 is MNHEY, CDR2 SVGAGI, per germline. This CDR3 is 14 amino acids long. CDR3 loop: CASSYSTGQETQYF. In DNA, the CDR3 is TGTGCCAGCAGTTACTCGACGGGACAAGAGACCCAGTACTTC.

This sequence joins TRBV7-2 and TRBJ2-3, with 9 bases aligning to TRBD1. With 2 bases clipped from V and 5 bases from J, the junction kept 5 bases outside the gene matches. This CDR3 contains 15 residues. Germline V gene sequence: CDR1 SGHTA, CDR2 FQGNSA. CDR3 DNA: TGTGCCAGCAGCTTATACAGGGGGCAAGTAGATACGCAGTATTTT. It codes for CASSLYRGQVDTQYF.

The genes are TRBV15 and TRBJ2-7; 7 bases are a match to TRBD2. With V trimmed by 2 bases and J by 2 bases, 6 bases remained unmatched. CDR3 length equals 15 residues. Looked up from germline, CDR1 is LNHNV and CDR2 is YYDKDF (reference sequence). The CDR3 spells CATSRPLSGAYEQYF. The CDR3 DNA follows: TGTGCCACCAGCAGACCCTTGAGCGGGGCCTACGAGCAGTACTTC.

The chain has TRBV6-6 and TRBJ1-4, with D possibly TRBD1 on 5 matching bases. Germline CDR1 is MNHNY and CDR2 is SVGAGI (reference sequence). This CDR3 is 14 amino acids long. The V and J ends lost 0 bases and 6 bases respectively, with 8 bases between them. As DNA, the CDR3 is TGTGCCAGCAGTTACTCCCAGGGATATGAAAAACTGTTTTTT. Translation gives CASSYSQGYEKLFF.

V usage is TRBV6-1 and J usage is TRBJ1-4, with D perhaps TRBD1 (6 bases). This CDR3 is built from 14 residues. Germline V gene lookup returns CDR1 MNHNS and CDR2 SASEGT. V lost 4 bases and J lost 8, with 14 bases in between. The CDR3 sequence: CASSAGAAEEKLFF. The DNA for the CDR3 is TGTGCCAGCAGTGCAGGGGCGGCTGAGGAAAAACTGTTTTTT.

The rearrangement links TRBV5-6 to TRBJ2-7; TRBD1 matches 8 bases. The CDR3 spans 17 residues. Germline lookup yields CDR1 SGHDT and CDR2 YYEEEE. The J segment lost 2 bases and the V segment lost 1 base, leaving 11 bases of the junction unmatched. The CDR3 region is CASSLISGGLVPYEQYF. In DNA, the CDR3 is TGTGCCAGCAGCTTGATCTCAGGGGGCTTGGTGCCCTACGAGCAGTACTTC.

V and J are TRBV7-7 and TRBJ2-1; perhaps TRBD2 as D (5 bases). Deletions cut 2 bases from V and 8 bases from J, with 10 bases between. CDR1 is SSHAT, CDR2 FNYEAQ, per germline (reference sequence). The CDR3 covers 13 residues. The CDR3 DNA sequence: TGTGCCAGCAGCTTATCTCCCGGGGATGAGCAGTTCTTC. This encodes CASSLSPGDEQFF.

This clone was detected once. The chain links TRBV5-1 to TRBJ2-3; a possible D gene is TRBD1 (5 bases). The length of the CDR3 is 15 residues. The V and J ends lost 0 bases and 2 bases respectively, with 10 bases between them. Germline loops: CDR1 SGHRS, CDR2 YFSETQ. DNA for the CDR3: TGCGCCAGCAGCTTGGTCTCAGGGTTCACAGATACGCAGTATTTT. This encodes CASSLVSGFTDTQYF.

The chain joins TRBV9 to TRBJ2-7; D may be TRBD1 (6 bases). The CDR3 extends over 15 amino acids. The ends were cut back, 0 bases at V and 2 bases at J, with 12 bases in the middle. Germline V CDR1 and CDR2: SGDLS, YYNGEE. The DNA for the CDR3 is TGTGCCAGCAGCGTAGAGGGGGACAAAACCTACGAGCAGTACTTC. Amino acid sequence: CASSVEGDKTYEQYF.